This note documents a single TCR beta chain sequence. Antigen unknown. Sequenced by immunoSEQ multiplex PCR; TCRdb stores in-frame clones only, minus some. The sample has fewer than 25,000 clones, over 95% seen once; the top ten hold around 0.15%. The data derive from a study of T cells after posttransplantation cyclophosphamide. The germline CDR1 and CDR2 sequences are SNHLY and FYNNEI. V lost 8 bases to trimming and J lost 6 bases, with 17 bases between them. The CDR3 runs 14 residues. Study-level results: Donor-recipient repertoire similarity was low at 1-2 months, rising over year one. Skin or GI-infiltrating T cells shared few TRB sequences with blood.

Cells defined as naive were viable CD3+CD4+ or CD3+CD8+ and CCR7+CD45RA+CD45RO-CD95-CD27+CD28+. The chain combines TRBV2 with TRBJ2-1; D is possibly TRBD1 (5 bases). Sequenced input: naive CD4+ T cells sorted from PBMCs. This receptor was obtained from a man between 50 and 59 years old in good health, CMV-negative, and a related stem cell transplant donor. The CDR3 is CASGARSGVNEQFF. For the CDR3, the DNA is TGTGCCAGCGGGGCGAGATCCGGAGTCAATGAGCAGTTCTTC.